This TCR beta chain was identified in a study of blood T cell repertoires in COVID-19. Study-wide background: COVID-19 samples from acute and convalescent phases originated in the United States, Italy and Spain. T cells, B-cell-depleted T cells, or PBMCs provided the cDNA or gDNA that served as material.

In the original processing: Reference gene primers were amplified, and this amplification served to estimate nucleated cell counts. Produced via immunoSEQ multiplex PCR; TCRdb's table is partial and in-frame only. Clone size and the V and J calls come from that table; the DNA yielded D and trimming. The table has some 40,000 clones, about nine tenths seen once. The CDR3 is 16 residues long. Germline CDR1 and CDR2: SGHVS and FQNEAQ. The V end lost 1 base, the J end lost 2 bases, and 12 bases lay between the germline ends. Sequencing was carried out using peripheral blood. The chain links TRBV7-8 to TRBJ2-1; TRBD2 might be the D (6 bases). This clonotype was obtained from a man between 60 and 70 years old with acute or convalescent COVID-19. In DNA, the CDR3 is TGTGCCAGCAGCTTAGTCGGCGGGACCGCCTACAATGAGCAGTTCTTC. Its translation is CASSLVGGTAYNEQFF.